This TCR beta chain was captured in a study of blood T cell repertoires in COVID-19. Study-wide context: COVID-19 samples, acute and convalescent, were from the United States, Italy and Spain.

The CDR3 loop spans 12 amino acids. The germline CDR1 and CDR2 sequences are SQVTM and ANQGSEA. V was shortened by 7 bases and J by 6 bases, with 16 bases between the two germline ends. Authors' data handling: Amplification with reference gene primers provided the estimates of nucleated cell counts. Assay used: immunoSEQ multiplex PCR; TCRdb lists only in-frame clones, some missing. V and J calls and clone size come straight from that table; D and trimming were deduced from the DNA. The sample records about 310,000 clones, roughly 89% being singletons. Participants, about 18 to 90 years old, spanned about two dozen US areas. Clinical history reported by participants formed the basis on which cohorts were assigned.

V and J are TRBV29-1 and TRBJ2-7; tentatively, D is TRBD2 (5 bases). The sequenced sample consisted of PBMCs or T cells enriched from blood (not recorded which). The sequence was collected from a woman under 30 with acute COVID-19. The CDR3 nucleotides are TGCAGCGCCAGCACTGACTACTTCGAGCAGTACTTC. It encodes CSASTDYFEQYF.